The clone carrying this T cell receptor (beta chain) was seen repeatedly, ten times or more. The data are from a study of Graves' ophthalmopathy and Graves' hyperthyroidism. Transcripts of RNA were the source for amplifying TCR beta CDR3 regions. Investigators did first-round RT-PCR with HTBI primers, then second-round multiplex PCR. TCRdb independently ran MiXCR on the multiplex PCR reads; one entry per CDR3 protein. Of under 350,000 distinct CDR3 sequences listed, roughly 16% are singletons. Trimming took 6 bases from V and 10 from J; bases not matched to a gene: 8. There are 11 residues in the CDR3. Germline loops: CDR1 SQVTM, CDR2 ANQGSEA.

This sequence joins TRBV29-1 and TRBJ1-1; 7 positions agree with TRBD1. Specimen: peripheral blood. The TCR sequence derives from an adult man with Graves' ophthalmopathy. The CDR3 loop is CSVADRAGAFF. The CDR3 DNA sequence: TGCAGCGTCGCCGACAGGGCTGGAGCTTTCTTT.